These 5 T cell receptor beta chains were all obtained from the same sample, sequenced in a study of tumor-infiltrating lymphocytes in primary liver carcinoma. Starting material of 500 ng total RNA yielded TCR beta cDNA via a constant-region primer. Library construction for TCR beta comprised three nested multiplex PCR rounds performed with slightly modified ARM-PCR. Primers for the first two PCR rounds were TRBV1-TRBV30 forward primers and a C-beta reverse primer (10 cycles per round). TCRdb processed the multiplex PCR reads anew with MiXCR; each CDR3 protein has one entry. The sample has tens of thousands of distinct CDR3 sequences, roughly 74% seen once; the top ten hold 35% to 40%. Co-extraction of RNA and DNA was performed on roughly 20-33 mg of unsorted bulk tissue. Material: tumor-adjacent normal liver tissue. The receptors were sampled from a man between 35 and 55 years old with primary liver carcinoma and hepatitis B virus infection.

This clonotype was recorded a few times. This rearrangement joins TRBV7-2 to TRBJ2-3; no firm D call. CDR1 and CDR2 (germline): SGHTA, FQGNSA. The CDR3 is made up of 12 amino acids. V dropped 6 bases and J dropped 5 bases, with 9 bases sitting between them. Written as DNA, the CDR3 is TGTGCCAGCAGGTCCATGCAAGATACGCAGTATTTT. Translation gives CASRSMQDTQYF.

In its sample, this clonotype was seen a few times. Since a much larger clone is just one base distant, this may be a read error. The chain combines TRBV5-1 with TRBJ2-7; D might be TRBD1 (6 bases). CDR3 length: 14 amino acids. Germline V lookup: CDR1 SGHRS, CDR2 YFSETQ. The CDR3 DNA reads as TGCACCAGCAGCTTGGGACCGAAAGGGGGCGAGCAGTACTTC. Translated, it gives CTSSLGPKGGEQYF. The full variable domain, rest sourced from reference TRBV5-1 and TRBJ2-7, is KAGVTQTPRYLIKTRGQQVTLSCSPISGHRSVSWYQQTPGQGLQFLFEYFSETQRNKGNFPGRFSGRQFSNSRSEMNVSTLELGDSALYLCTSSLGPKGGEQYFGPGTRLTVT.

As for this clonotype: At one end the junction does not follow the germline gene, possibly because of a read error. The V call is TRBV11-2, the J call TRBJ2-5; D is perhaps TRBD1 (5 bases). The V gene's germline CDR1 is SGHAT and CDR2 FQNNGV. This CDR3 region has 18 residues. The CDR3 reads CASSPSPIQGTGRETQYF. The CDR3 DNA follows: TGTGCTAGCAGCCCCAGCCCAATCCAGGGTACTGGGCGGGAGACCCAGTACTTC.

With respect to this clonotype: Because the CDR3 is missing its conserved closing phenylalanine or tryptophan, this is likely a read error. The chain joins TRBV6-5 to TRBJ2-3; 8 bases are shared with TRBD2. This CDR3 spans 15 amino acids. J was trimmed by 11 bases and V by 7 bases; bases with no gene match: 17. Germline V lookup: CDR1 MNHEY, CDR2 SVGAGI. CDR3 sequence: CASNPGLAGTNKQYL. The CDR3 nucleotides are TGTGCCAGCAACCCAGGATTAGCGGGAACAAATAAGCAGTATCTT.

Concerning this clonotype itself: The CDR3 does not close with the conserved phenylalanine or tryptophan, likely indicating a read error. Because the CDR3's place on the DNA is in doubt, the DNA is left out and the CDR3 is given as listed by TCRdb. The chain joins TRBV11-2 to TRBJ2-7; the table's TRBD2 call for D was not verified on the DNA. Germline loops: CDR1 SGHAT, CDR2 FQNNGV. The CDR3 has 15 amino acids, counting both end residues. The CDR3 is CASSPRTSSSYDQHY.